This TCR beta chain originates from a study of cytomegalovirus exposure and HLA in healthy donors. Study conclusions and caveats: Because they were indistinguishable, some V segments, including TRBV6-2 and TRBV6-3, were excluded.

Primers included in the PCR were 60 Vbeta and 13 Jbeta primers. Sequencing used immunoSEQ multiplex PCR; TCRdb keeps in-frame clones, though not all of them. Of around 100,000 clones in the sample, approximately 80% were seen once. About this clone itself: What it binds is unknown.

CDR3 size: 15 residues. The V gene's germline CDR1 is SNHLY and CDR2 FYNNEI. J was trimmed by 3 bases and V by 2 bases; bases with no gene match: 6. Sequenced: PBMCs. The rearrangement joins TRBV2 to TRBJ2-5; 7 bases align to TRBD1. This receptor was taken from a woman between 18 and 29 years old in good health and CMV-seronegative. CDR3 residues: CASSELRGQKETQYF. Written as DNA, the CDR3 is TGTGCCAGCAGTGAATTAAGGGGACAGAAAGAGACCCAGTACTTC.